These 4 T cell receptor beta chains were sequenced from one sample in a study of blood T cell repertoires in COVID-19. Clones were sequenced by immunoSEQ multiplex PCR, and TCRdb holds only the in-frame ones, with some missing. This table holds hundreds of thousands of clones, approximately 89% found once. The specimen was peripheral blood. These receptor sequences come from a woman between 25 and 40 years old who had recovered from COVID-19.

The CDR3 DNA is TGTGCCAGCACCGACCCGCGGGGGGCGGCCGGCTACACCTTC. Amino acid sequence: CASTDPRGAAGYTF. V is TRBV7-9 and J is TRBJ1-2, with D possibly being TRBD1 (6 bases). The germline V gene has CDR1 SEHNR and CDR2 FQNEAQ (reference sequence). V shed 7 bases and J shed 8 bases, with 20 bases lying between them. There are 14 residues in the CDR3.

The rearrangement links TRBV6-2 or TRBV6-3 to TRBJ2-5, with 9 nucleotides matching TRBD1. Germline V gene sequence: CDR1 MNHEY, CDR2 SVGEGT. V gave up 6 bases and J gave up 1 base; unmatched junction bases: 3. The CDR3 contains 14 residues. The DNA of the CDR3 is TGTGCCAGCAGCGGGACAGGGACCCAAGAGACCCAGTACTTC. Translation gives CASSGTGTQETQYF.

Here the CDR3 reads CASSLAPDSREKLFF. CDR3 DNA sequence: TGTGCCAGCAGCTTAGCCCCAGACAGTCGTGAAAAACTGTTTTTT. This chain joins TRBV7-3 and TRBJ1-4; TRBD1 is a possible D gene (5 bases). Trimming took 2 bases from V and 7 from J, leaving 14 bases between them. The CDR3 length is 15 residues. Germline V CDR1 and CDR2: SGHTA, FQGTGA.

J is TRBJ2-3 and V is TRBV3-1 (or the pseudogene TRBV3-2); perhaps TRBD1 as D (6 bases). Germline loops: CDR1 LGHDT, CDR2 YNNKEL (reference sequence). The CDR3 extends over 15 amino acids. Trimming cost V 1 base and J 2 bases, with 10 bases left between them. The CDR3 DNA reads TGTGCCAGCAGCCAAGGGGACACCAACACAGATACGCAGTATTTT. This gives the protein CASSQGDTNTDTQYF.